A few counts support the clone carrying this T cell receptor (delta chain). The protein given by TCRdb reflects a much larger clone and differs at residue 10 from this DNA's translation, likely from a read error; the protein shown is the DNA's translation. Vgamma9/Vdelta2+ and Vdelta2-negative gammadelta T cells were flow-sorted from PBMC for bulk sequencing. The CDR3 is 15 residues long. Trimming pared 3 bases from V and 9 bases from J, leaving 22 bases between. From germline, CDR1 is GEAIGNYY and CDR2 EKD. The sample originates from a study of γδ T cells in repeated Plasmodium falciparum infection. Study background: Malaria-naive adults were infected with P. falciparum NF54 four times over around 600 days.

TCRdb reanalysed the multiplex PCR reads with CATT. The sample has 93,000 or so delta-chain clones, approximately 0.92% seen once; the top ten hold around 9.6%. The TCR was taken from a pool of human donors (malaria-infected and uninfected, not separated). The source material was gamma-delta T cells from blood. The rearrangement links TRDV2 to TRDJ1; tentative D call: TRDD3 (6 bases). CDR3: CACDPVGGDEGELIF. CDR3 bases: TGTGCCTGTGACCCCGTAGGTGGGGATGAGGGCGAACTCATCTTT.